This T cell receptor beta chain was documented in a study of T cell repertoires in cytomegalovirus infection. The CDR3 runs 13 residues. Deletions cut 5 bases from V and 5 bases from J, with 12 bases between. The germline gives CDR1 LGHNT, CDR2 FRNRAP. This clonotype was observed a handful of times. Each CDR3 protein is one row after TCRdb ran MiXCR on the reads. The sample has about 740,000 distinct CDR3 sequences, roughly a third seen once. The sequenced sample was PBMCs. The receptor comes from a human donor in good health (CMV status not recorded). Some clones in this sample may be carry-over from other donors' samples. This chain uses TRBV12-5 with TRBJ2-5, with D perhaps matching TRBD2 (6 bases). The CDR3 region has the DNA TGTGCTAGTGGTCCGGACTACGGGGAGACCCAGTACTTC. Amino acid sequence: CASGPDYGETQYF.